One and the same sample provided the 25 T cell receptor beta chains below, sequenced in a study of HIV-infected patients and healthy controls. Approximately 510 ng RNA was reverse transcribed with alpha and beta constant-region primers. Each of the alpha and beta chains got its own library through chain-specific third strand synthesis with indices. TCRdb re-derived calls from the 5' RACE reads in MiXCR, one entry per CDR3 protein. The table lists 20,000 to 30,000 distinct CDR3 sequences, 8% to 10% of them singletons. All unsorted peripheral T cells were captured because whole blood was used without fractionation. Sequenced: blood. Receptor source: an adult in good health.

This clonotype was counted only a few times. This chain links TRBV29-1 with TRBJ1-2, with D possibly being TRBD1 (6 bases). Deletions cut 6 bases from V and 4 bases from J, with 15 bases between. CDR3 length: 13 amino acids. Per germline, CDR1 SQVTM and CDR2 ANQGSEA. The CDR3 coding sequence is TGCAGCGTCGCAGGGGAAATCCGCTATGGCTACACCTTC. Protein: CSVAGEIRYGYTF. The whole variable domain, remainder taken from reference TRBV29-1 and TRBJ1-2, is SAVISQKPSRDICQRGTSLTIQCQVDSQVTMMFWYRQQPGQSLTLIATANQGSEATYESGFVIDKFPISRPNLTFSTLTVSNMSPEDSSIYLCSVAGEIRYGYTFGSGTRLTVV.

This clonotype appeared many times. Here the CDR3 DNA reads TGTGCCAGCAGTTGGAACACTGAAGCTTTCTTT. Translation: CASSWNTEAFF. The chain recombines TRBV6-2 or TRBV6-3 with TRBJ1-1; no firm D call. CDR1 is MNHEY, CDR2 SVGEGT, per germline. CDR3 size: 11 residues. With 4 bases removed from V and 1 base from J, the gap between germline ends came to 1 base.

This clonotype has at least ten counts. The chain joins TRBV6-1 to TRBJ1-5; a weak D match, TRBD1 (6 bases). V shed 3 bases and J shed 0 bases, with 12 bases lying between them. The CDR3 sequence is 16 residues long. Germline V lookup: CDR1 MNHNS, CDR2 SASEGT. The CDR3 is CASSDRGVNSNQPQHF. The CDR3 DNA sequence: TGTGCCAGCAGTGACAGGGGCGTAAATAGCAATCAGCCCCAGCATTTT.

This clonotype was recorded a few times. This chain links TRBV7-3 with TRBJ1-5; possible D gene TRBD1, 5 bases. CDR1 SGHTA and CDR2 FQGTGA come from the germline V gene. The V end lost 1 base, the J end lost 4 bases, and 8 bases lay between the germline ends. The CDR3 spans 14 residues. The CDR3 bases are TGTGCCAGCAGCTTAATGGGGGGGAATCAGCCCCAGCATTTT. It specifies CASSLMGGNQPQHF.

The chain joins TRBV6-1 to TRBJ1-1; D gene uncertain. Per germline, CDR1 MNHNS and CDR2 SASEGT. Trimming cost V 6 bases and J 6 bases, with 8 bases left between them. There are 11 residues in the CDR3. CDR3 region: CASSYRSEAFF. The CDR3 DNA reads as TGTGCCAGCAGCTACCGATCTGAAGCTTTCTTT.

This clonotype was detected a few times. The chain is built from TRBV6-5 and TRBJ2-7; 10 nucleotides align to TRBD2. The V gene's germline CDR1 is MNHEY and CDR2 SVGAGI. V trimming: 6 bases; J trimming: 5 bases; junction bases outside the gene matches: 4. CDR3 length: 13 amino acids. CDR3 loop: CASRNSGGHEQYF. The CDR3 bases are TGTGCCAGCAGGAATAGCGGGGGGCACGAGCAGTACTTC.

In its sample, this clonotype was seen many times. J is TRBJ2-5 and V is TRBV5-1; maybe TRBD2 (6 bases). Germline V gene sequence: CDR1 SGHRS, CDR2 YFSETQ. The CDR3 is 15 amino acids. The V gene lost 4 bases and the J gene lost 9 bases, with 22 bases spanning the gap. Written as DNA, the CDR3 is TGCGCCAGCAGCGCAACATCGGAGGGAACGGGGTCCCAGTACTTC. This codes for CASSATSEGTGSQYF.

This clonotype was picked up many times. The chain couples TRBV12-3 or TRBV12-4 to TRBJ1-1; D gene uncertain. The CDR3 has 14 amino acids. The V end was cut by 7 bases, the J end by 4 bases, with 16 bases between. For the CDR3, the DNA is TGTGCCAGCACCCTAGACCCAGGTTTCACTGAAGCTTTCTTT. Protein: CASTLDPGFTEAFF.

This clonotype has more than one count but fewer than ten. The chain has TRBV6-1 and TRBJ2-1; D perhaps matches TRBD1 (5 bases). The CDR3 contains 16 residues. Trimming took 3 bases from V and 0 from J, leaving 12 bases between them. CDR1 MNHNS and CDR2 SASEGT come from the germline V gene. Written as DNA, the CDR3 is TGTGCCAGCAGTGAGCTAGGGGTCAGCTCCTACAATGAGCAGTTCTTC. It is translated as CASSELGVSSYNEQFF.

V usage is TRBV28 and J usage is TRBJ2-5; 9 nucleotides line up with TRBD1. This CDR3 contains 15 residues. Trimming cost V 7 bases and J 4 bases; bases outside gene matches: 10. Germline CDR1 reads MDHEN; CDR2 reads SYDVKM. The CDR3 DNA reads TGTGCCAGCACCGCGACAGGGGGAACCGGAGAGACCCAGTACTTC. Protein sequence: CASTATGGTGETQYF.

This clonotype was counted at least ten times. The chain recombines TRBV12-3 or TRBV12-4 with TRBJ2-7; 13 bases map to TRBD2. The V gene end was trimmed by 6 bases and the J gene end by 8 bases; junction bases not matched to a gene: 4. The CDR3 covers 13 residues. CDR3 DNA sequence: TGTGCCAGCAGGGGACTAGCGGGGTCGAAGCAGTACTTC. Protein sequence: CASRGLAGSKQYF.

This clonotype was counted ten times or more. In nucleotides, the CDR3 is TGTGCCAGCAGTTTTTTGGGAGAGACCACTGAAGCTTTCTTT. Protein product: CASSFLGETTEAFF. V gene TRBV27 combines with J gene TRBJ1-1; D uncertain. The germline V and J ends were trimmed by 3 bases and 4 bases, with 12 bases remaining between them. Germline CDR1 reads MNHEY; CDR2 reads SMNVEV (reference sequence). The CDR3 spans 14 residues.

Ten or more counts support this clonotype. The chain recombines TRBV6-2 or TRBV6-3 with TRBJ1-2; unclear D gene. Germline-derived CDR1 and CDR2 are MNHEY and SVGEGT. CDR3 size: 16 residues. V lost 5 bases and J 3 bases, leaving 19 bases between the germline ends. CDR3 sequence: CASSRRSDLFYYGYTF. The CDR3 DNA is TGTGCCAGCAGTCGCAGATCTGATCTTTTTTACTATGGCTACACCTTC.

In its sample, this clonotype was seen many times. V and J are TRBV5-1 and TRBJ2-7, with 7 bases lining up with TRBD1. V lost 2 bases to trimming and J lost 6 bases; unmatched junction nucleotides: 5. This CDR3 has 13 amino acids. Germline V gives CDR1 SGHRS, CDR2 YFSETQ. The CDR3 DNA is TGCGCCAGCAGCTTACCGGGACAGAGCGAGCAGTACTTC. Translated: CASSLPGQSEQYF.

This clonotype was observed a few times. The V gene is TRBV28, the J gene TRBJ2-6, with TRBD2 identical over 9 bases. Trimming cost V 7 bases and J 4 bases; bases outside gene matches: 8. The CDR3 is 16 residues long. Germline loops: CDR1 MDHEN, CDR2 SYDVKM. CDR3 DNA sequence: TGTGCCAGCACCTTAGCGGGGGCCGGAGGGGCCAACGTCCTGACTTTC. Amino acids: CASTLAGAGGANVLTF.

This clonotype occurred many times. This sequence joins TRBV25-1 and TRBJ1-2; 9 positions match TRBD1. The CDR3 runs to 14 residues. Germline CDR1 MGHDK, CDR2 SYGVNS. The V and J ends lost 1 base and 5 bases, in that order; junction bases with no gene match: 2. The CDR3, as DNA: TGTGCCAGCAGTGAATGGGGGACAGGGTATGGCTACACCTTC. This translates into CASSEWGTGYGYTF.

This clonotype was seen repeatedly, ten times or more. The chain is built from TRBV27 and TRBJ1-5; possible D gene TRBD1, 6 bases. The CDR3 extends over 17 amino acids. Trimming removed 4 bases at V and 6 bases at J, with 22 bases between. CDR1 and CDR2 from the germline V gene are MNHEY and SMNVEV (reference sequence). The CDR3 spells CASSSLPGPIRGQPQHF. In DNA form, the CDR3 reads TGTGCCAGCAGTTCACTTCCGGGACCTATCAGGGGTCAGCCCCAGCATTTT.

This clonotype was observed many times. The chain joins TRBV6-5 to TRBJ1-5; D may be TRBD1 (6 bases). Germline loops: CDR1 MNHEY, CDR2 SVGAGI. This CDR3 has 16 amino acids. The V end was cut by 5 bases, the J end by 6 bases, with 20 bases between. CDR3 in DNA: TGTGCCAGCAGTAACCAAATTACAGGGAATGGTCAGCCCCAGCATTTT. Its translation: CASSNQITGNGQPQHF.

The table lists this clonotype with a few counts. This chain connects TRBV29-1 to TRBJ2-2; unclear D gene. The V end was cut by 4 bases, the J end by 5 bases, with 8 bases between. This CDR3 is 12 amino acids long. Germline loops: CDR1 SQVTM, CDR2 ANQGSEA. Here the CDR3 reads CSVGEFTGELFF. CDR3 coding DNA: TGCAGCGTTGGCGAGTTTACCGGGGAGCTGTTTTTT.

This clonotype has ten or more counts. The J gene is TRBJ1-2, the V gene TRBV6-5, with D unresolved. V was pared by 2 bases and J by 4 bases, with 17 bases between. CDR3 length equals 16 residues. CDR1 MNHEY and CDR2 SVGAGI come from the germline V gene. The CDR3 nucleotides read TGTGCCAGCAGTTACGATTGGGAGGAGGGATTCTATGGCTACACCTTC. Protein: CASSYDWEEGFYGYTF.

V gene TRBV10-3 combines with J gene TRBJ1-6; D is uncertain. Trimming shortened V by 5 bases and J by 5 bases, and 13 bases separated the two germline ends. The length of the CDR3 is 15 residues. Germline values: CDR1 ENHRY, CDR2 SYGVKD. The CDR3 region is CAISTRVINNSPLHF. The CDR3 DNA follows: TGTGCCATCAGTACGCGTGTCATTAATAATTCACCCCTCCACTTT.

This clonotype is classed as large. The CDR3: CASSSARDPYTEAFF. CDR3 nucleotides: TGTGCCAGTAGTAGCGCCCGGGACCCATACACTGAAGCTTTCTTT. The chain combines TRBV19 with TRBJ1-1; a possible D gene is TRBD1 (5 bases). Germline values: CDR1 LNHDA, CDR2 SQIVND (reference sequence). The CDR3 is 15 amino acids. The V gene lost 4 bases and the J gene lost 3 bases, with 15 bases spanning the gap. The full variable domain, completed using reference TRBV19 and TRBJ1-1, is DGGITQSPKYLFRKEGQNVTLSCEQNLNHDAMYWYRQDPGQGLRLIYYSQIVNDFQKGDIAEGYSVSREKKESFPLTVTSAQKNPTAFYLCASSSARDPYTEAFFGQGTRLTVV.

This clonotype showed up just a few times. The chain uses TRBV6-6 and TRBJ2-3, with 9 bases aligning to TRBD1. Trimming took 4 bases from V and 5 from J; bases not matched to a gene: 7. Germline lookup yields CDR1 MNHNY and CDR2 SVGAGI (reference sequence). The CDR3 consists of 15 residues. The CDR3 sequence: CASSSWDRDRDTQYF. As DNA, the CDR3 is TGTGCCAGCAGTTCCTGGGACAGGGATAGAGATACGCAGTATTTT.

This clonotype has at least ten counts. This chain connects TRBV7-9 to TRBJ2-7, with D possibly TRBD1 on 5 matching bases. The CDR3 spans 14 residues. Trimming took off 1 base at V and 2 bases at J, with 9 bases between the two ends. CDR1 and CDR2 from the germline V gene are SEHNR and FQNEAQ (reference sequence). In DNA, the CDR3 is TGTGCCAGCAGCTTAGAGGGGTCGGCCTACGAGCAGTACTTC. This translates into CASSLEGSAYEQYF.

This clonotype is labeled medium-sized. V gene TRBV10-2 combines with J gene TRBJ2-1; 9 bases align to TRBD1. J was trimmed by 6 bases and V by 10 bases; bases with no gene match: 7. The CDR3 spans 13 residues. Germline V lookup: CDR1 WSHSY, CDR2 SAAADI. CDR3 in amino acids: CATRGQGLNEQFF. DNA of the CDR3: TGCGCCACCAGGGGACAGGGTCTCAATGAGCAGTTCTTC.